This T cell receptor beta chain was retrieved from a study of blood T cell repertoires in COVID-19. Study information: The origin of the acute and convalescent COVID-19 samples was the United States, Italy and Spain. T cells, B-cell-depleted T cells, or PBMCs supplied cDNA or gDNA.

Sequenced by immunoSEQ multiplex PCR; TCRdb stores in-frame clones only, minus some. The sample records around 470,000 clones, 90% being singletons. Cohorts were determined from participant-reported clinical history. Each recovered donor of Cohort 3 presented with two negative PCRs, clearance, or symptom resolution. This CDR3 contains 13 residues. Losses at the gene ends were 5 bases for V and 9 bases for J; bases not matched to a gene: 3. Per the germline V gene, CDR1 is SGHRS and CDR2 is YFSETQ. This receptor was obtained from a young man who had recovered from COVID-19. The V gene is TRBV5-1, the J gene TRBJ1-6; the match to TRBD1 covers 9 bases. What was sequenced was PBMCs or T cells enriched from blood (not recorded which). CDR3 DNA sequence: TGCGCCAGCAGGATGGGACAGGGTTCACCCCTCCACTTT. Translated: CASRMGQGSPLHF.